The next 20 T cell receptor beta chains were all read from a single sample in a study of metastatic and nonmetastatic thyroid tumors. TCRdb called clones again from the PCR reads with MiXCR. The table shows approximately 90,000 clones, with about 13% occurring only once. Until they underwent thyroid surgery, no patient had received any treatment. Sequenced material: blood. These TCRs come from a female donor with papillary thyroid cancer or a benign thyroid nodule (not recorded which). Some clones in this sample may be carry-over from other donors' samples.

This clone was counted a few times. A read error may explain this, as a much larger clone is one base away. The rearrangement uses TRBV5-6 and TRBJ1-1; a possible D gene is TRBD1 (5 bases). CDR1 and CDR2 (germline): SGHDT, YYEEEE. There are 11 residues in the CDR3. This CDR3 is CASRSGTESFF. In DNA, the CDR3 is TGTGCCAGCAGGTCGGGGACTGAATCTTTCTTT.

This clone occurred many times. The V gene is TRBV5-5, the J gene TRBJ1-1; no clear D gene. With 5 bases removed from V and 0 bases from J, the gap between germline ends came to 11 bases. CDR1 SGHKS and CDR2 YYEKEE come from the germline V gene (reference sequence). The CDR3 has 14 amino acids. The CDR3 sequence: CASRWADMNTEAFF. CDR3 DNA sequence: TGTGCCAGCAGGTGGGCAGACATGAACACTGAAGCTTTCTTT.

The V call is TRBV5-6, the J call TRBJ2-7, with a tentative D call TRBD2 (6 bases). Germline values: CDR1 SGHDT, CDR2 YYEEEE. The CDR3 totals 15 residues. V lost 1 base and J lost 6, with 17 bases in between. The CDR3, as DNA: TGTGCCAGCAGCTTGTCAGCGGGTGGTAAAGGCGAGCAGTACTTC. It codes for CASSLSAGGKGEQYF.

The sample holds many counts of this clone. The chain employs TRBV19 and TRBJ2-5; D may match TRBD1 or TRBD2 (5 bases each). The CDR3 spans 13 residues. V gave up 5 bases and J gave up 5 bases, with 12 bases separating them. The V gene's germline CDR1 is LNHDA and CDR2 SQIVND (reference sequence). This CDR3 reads CASSLGTGETQYF. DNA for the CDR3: TGTGCCAGTAGTCTTGGGACGGGGGAGACCCAGTACTTC.

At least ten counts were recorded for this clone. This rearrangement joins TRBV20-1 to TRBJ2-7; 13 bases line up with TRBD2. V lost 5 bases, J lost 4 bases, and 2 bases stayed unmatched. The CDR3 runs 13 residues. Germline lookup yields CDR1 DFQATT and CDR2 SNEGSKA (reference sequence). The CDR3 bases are TGCAGTGCTGCACTAGCGGGAGGGTACGAGCAGTACTTC. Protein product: CSAALAGGYEQYF.

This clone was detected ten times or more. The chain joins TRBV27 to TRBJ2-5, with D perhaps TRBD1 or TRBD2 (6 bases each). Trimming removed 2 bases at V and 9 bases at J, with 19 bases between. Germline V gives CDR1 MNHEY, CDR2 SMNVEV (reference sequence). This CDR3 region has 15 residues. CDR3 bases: TGTGCCAGCAGTTTAATGTCGGGGGCCCCGGTTGCCCAGTACTTC. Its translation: CASSLMSGAPVAQYF.

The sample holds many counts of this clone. CDR3 in DNA: TGTGCCAGCAGTCAGCTAGCGGGAGTCGTCTACAATGAGCAGTTCTTC. Amino acid sequence: CASSQLAGVVYNEQFF. The chain carries TRBV14 and TRBJ2-1; 10 nucleotides match TRBD2. The CDR3 has 16 amino acids. Trimming removed 6 bases from V and 3 bases from J; junction bases left unmatched: 8. The germline V gene has CDR1 SGHDN and CDR2 FVKESK. The whole variable domain, filled in from reference TRBV14 and TRBJ2-1, reads EAGVTQFPSHSVIEKGQTVTLRCDPISGHDNLYWYRRVMGKEIKFLLHFVKESKQDESGMPNNRFLAERTGGTYSTLKVQPAELEDSGVYFCASSQLAGVVYNEQFFGPGTRLTVL.

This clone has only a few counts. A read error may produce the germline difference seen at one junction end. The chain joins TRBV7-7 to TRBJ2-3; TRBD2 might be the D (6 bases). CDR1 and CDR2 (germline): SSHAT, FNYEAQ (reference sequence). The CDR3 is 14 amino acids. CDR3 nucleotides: TGTGCTAGCAGCCCAAGACTAGAAACAGATACGCAGTATTTT. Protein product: CASSPRLETDTQYF.

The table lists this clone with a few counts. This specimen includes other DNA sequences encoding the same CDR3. CDR3 in DNA: TGTGCCAGCAGCCGCGAGACTAGCGGGGAGACCCAGTACTTC. As protein: CASSRETSGETQYF. This sequence joins TRBV7-2 and TRBJ2-5; 10 bases align to TRBD2. From germline, CDR1 is SGHTA and CDR2 FQGNSA. Trimming removed 5 bases from V and 5 bases from J; junction bases left unmatched: 5. The CDR3 covers 14 residues.

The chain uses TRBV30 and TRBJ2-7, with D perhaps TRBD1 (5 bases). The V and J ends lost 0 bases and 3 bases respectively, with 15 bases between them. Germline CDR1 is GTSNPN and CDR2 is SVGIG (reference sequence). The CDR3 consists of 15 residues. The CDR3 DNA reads TGTGCCTGGAGTGTACCCCGGACACGTTTCTACGAGCAGTACTTC. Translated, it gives CAWSVPRTRFYEQYF. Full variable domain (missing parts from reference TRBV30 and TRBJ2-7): SQTIHQWPATLVQPVGSPLSLECTVEGTSNPNLYWYRQAAGRGLQLLFYSVGIGQISSEVPQNLSASRPQDRQFILSSKKLLLSDSGFYLCAWSVPRTRFYEQYFGPGTRLTVT.

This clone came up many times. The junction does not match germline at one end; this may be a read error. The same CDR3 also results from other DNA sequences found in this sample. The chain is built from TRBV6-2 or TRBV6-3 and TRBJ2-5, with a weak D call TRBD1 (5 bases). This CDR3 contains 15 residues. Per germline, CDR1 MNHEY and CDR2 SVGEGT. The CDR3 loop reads CASTSPFRTKETQYF. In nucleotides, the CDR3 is TGTGCCAGCACCTCCCCGTTCAGGACAAAAGAGACTCAGTACTTC.

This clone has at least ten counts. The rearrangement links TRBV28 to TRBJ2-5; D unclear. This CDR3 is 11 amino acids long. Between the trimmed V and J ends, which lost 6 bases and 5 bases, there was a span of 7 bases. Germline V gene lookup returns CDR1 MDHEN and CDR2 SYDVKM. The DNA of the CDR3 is TGTGCCAGCAGAAATCTGGAGACCCAGTACTTC. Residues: CASRNLETQYF. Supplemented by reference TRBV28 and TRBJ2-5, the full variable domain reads DVKVTQSSRYLVKRTGEKVFLECVQDMDHENMFWYRQDPGLGLRLIYFSYDVKMKEKGDIPEGYSVSREKKERFSLILESASTNQTSMYLCASRNLETQYFGPGTRLLVL.

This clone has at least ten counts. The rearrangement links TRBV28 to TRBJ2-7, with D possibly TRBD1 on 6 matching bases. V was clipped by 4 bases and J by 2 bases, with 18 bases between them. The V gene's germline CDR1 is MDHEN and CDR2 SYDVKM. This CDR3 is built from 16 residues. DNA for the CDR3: TGTGCCAGCAGTTCCCTTCGTGGGGGCGCAGCCTACGAGCAGTACTTC. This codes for CASSSLRGGAAYEQYF.

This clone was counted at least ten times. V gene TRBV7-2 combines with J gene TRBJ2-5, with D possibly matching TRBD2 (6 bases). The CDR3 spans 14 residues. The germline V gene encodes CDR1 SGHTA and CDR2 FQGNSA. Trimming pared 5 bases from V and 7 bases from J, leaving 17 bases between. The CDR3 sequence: CASSERGQEGTQYF. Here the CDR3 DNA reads TGTGCCAGCAGCGAAAGGGGCCAGGAGGGGACCCAGTACTTC.

CDR3 sequence reads: CAAWFYEQYF. CDR3 coding DNA: TGTGCCGCATGGTTCTACGAGCAGTACTTC. V gene TRBV27 combines with J gene TRBJ2-7; D is uncertain. CDR1 MNHEY and CDR2 SMNVEV come from the germline V gene (reference sequence). This CDR3 has 10 amino acids. The V end was cut by 11 bases, the J end by 3 bases, with 8 bases between.

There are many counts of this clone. CDR3 nucleotide sequence: TGCAGTGCTAGCAGAGACTCCTACAATGAGCAGTTCTTC. This codes for CSASRDSYNEQFF. The chain employs TRBV20-1 and TRBJ2-1; D gene uncertain. There are 13 residues in the CDR3. From germline, CDR1 is DFQATT and CDR2 SNEGSKA (reference sequence). The V end was cut by 3 bases, the J end by 0 bases, with 6 bases between.

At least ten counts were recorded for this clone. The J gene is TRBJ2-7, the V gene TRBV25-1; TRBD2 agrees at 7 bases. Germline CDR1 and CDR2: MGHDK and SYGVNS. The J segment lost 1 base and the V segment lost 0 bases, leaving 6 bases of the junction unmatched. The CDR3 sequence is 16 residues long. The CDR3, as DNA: TGTGCCAGCAGTGAATATCTTGGCGGGGGTTCCTACGAGCAGTACTTC. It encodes CASSEYLGGGSYEQYF.

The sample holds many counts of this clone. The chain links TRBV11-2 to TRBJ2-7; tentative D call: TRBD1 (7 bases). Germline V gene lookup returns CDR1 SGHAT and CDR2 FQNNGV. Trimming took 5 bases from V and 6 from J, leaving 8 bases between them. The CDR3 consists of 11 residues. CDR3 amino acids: CASSQGGEQYF. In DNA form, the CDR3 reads TGTGCCAGCAGCCAGGGGGGCGAGCAGTACTTC. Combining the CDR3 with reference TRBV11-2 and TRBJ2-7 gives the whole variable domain EAGVAQSPRYKIIEKRQSVAFWCNPISGHATLYWYQQILGQGPKLLIQFQNNGVVDDSQLPKDRFSAERLKGVDSTLKIQPAKLEDSAVYLCASSQGGEQYFGPGTRLTVT.

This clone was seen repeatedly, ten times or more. CDR3 bases: TGTGCCAGCAGTTTTTTAGCCTCGCCGACGGTCGCCCTAAAACTGTTTTTT. It translates to CASSFLASPTVALKLFF. The V and J genes are TRBV12-3 or TRBV12-4 and TRBJ1-4; unclear D gene. Deletions cut 3 bases from V and 10 bases from J, with 24 bases between. The CDR3 totals 17 residues.

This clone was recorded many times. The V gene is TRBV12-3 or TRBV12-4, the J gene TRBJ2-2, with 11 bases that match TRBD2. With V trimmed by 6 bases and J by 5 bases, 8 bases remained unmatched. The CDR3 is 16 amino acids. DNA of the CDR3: TGTGCCAGCAGCCTAGCGGGAGGTTTATATACCGGGGAGCTGTTTTTT. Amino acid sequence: CASSLAGGLYTGELFF.